The text below deals with one T cell receptor (beta chain). Antigen unknown. The sample originates from a study of cytomegalovirus exposure and HLA in healthy donors. Looking at the study overall: The use of the same platform for the 90 to 150 validation repertoires and the 550 to 700 first-cohort repertoires was reported by a later analysis. The study, taken as a whole, reports: TCR beta chains numbering some 160 were designated cytomegalovirus-associated. Most TCR sequences were seen very rarely across donors, but some public TCRs occurred in many.

V shed 3 bases, J shed 2 bases, and the junction held 7 bases outside the gene matches. CDR3 size: 16 residues. The V gene's germline CDR1 is SGHVS and CDR2 FNYEAQ. Here immunoSEQ multiplex PCR was the method, and the copy in TCRdb shows in-frame clones only, minus some. The data hold tens of thousands of clones, with about nine tenths observed a single time. The clonotype was recovered from a man aged 25-45 years in good health and CMV-seronegative. This chain links TRBV7-6 with TRBJ1-1; TRBD1 agrees at 9 bases. The specimen was PBMCs. CDR3 amino acids: CASSFGTGLVNTEAFF. CDR3 sequence (DNA): TGTGCCAGCAGCTTTGGGACAGGGCTAGTCAACACTGAAGCTTTCTTT. Full variable domain (rest looked up from reference TRBV7-6 and TRBJ1-1): GAGVSQSPRYKVTKRGQDVALRCDPISGHVSLYWYRQALGQGPEFLTYFNYEAQQDKSGLPNDRFSAERPEGSISTLTIQRTEQRDSAMYRCASSFGTGLVNTEAFFGQGTRLTVV.